The 5 T cell receptor beta chains given below trace back to one sample, sequenced in a study of T cells after yellow fever vaccination. TCRdb used MiXCR to reprocess the 5' RACE reads, holding one entry per CDR3 protein. The sample lists approximately 24,000 distinct CDR3 sequences, approximately 5% occurring once. The sample here was PBMCs, either bulk or a sorted T-cell subset (CD4+, CD8+, memory, or dextramer-sorted; not recorded which), taken 15 days after the yellow fever booster vaccination. The receptors stem from a man aged 25-45 years who received the YFV17D yellow fever vaccine.

This clonotype was observed many times. V usage is TRBV7-8 and J usage is TRBJ2-2; 8 bases fit TRBD1. The germline V gene has CDR1 SGHVS and CDR2 FQNEAQ. This CDR3 contains 15 residues. V was clipped by 4 bases and J by 7 bases; unmatched bases: 8. The CDR3 DNA follows: TGTGCCAGCAGCTGGGAGACAGGGGTTGGCGGGGAGCTGTTTTTT. Translation gives CASSWETGVGGELFF.

This clonotype was observed at least ten times. The rearrangement uses TRBV28 and TRBJ2-7; D uncertain. The ends were cut back, 6 bases at V and 5 bases at J, with 8 bases in the middle. Germline assignment: CDR1 MDHEN and CDR2 SYDVKM. The CDR3 length is 11 residues. As DNA, the CDR3 is TGTGCCAGCAGACGTAGGCACGAGCAGTACTTC. Its protein product is CASRRRHEQYF.

This clonotype showed up many times. The chain couples TRBV20-1 to TRBJ2-1; TRBD2 matches 8 bases. This CDR3 region has 16 residues. Germline CDR1 reads DFQATT; CDR2 reads SNEGSKA (reference sequence). The V and J ends lost 3 bases and 3 bases, in that order; junction bases with no gene match: 10. The CDR3 region has the DNA TGCAGTGCTAGGGCCTGGGGAACTAGCGGCTACAATGAGCAGTTCTTC. Its translation is CSARAWGTSGYNEQFF.

Of note for this clonotype: This may be a read error, as it is one base from a much larger clone. The chain is built from TRBV12-3 or TRBV12-4 and TRBJ1-2, with TRBD1 matching 7 bases. This CDR3 has 14 residues. Trimming cost V 3 bases and J 6 bases; bases outside gene matches: 7. CDR3 DNA: TGTGCCAGCAGTTTGGAGACAGGGCCCGATGGCTACACCTTC. Translated, it gives CASSLETGPDGYTF.

This clonotype came up many times. The chain joins TRBV7-3 to TRBJ2-6; possibly TRBD2 for D (5 bases). V dropped 4 bases and J dropped 4 bases, with 8 bases sitting between them. The germline V gene has CDR1 SGHTA and CDR2 FQGTGA. This CDR3 spans 14 amino acids. CDR3: CASSSRGGANVLTF. In nucleotides, the CDR3 is TGTGCCAGCAGCTCCCGAGGGGGGGCCAACGTCCTGACTTTC.